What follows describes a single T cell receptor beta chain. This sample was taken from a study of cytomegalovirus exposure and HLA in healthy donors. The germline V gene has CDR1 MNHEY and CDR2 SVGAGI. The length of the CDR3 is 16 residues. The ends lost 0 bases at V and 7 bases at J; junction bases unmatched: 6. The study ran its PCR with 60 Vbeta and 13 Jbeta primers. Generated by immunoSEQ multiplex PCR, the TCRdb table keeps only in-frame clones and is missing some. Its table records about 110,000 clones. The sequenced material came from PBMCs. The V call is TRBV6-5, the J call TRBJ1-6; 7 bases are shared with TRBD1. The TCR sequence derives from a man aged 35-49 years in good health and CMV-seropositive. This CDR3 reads CASSYSLQGPNSPLHF. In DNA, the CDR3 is TGTGCCAGCAGTTACTCCCTACAGGGGCCGAATTCACCCCTCCACTTT.